One sample yielded the 3 T cell receptor beta chains listed below, sequenced in a study of neurological immune-mediated disorders. TCRdb used MiXCR to reprocess the 5' RACE reads, holding one entry per CDR3 protein. The sample includes tens of thousands of distinct CDR3 sequences, 4% to 5.5% seen only once; the top ten take 3.4%. Sequences were obtained from PBMCs. These receptors all stem from a woman aged 45 to 65 with multiple sclerosis.

The chain uses TRBV6-5 and TRBJ1-5; 8 positions match TRBD1. This CDR3 comprises 14 residues. The V segment lost 4 bases and the J segment 6 bases; nucleotides outside the gene matches: 5. Germline assignment: CDR1 MNHEY and CDR2 SVGAGI. The CDR3 nucleotides are TGTGCCAGCAGTTCAGGGGGCATGAGTCAGCCCCAGCATTTT. Amino acid sequence: CASSSGGMSQPQHF.

This clonotype has ten or more counts. Here the CDR3 reads CASSLESVGHGYTF. CDR3 nucleotide sequence: TGCGCCAGCAGCTTGGAGTCAGTCGGGCATGGCTACACCTTC. The chain has TRBV5-1 and TRBJ1-2; no firm D call. This CDR3 region has 14 residues. Germline CDR1 reads SGHRS; CDR2 reads YFSETQ. The germline V and J ends were trimmed by 0 bases and 6 bases, with 12 bases remaining between them.

At least ten counts were recorded for this clonotype. The chain uses TRBV6-6 and TRBJ2-3, with D possibly being TRBD1 (5 bases). Germline CDR1 is MNHNY and CDR2 is SVGAGI (reference sequence). V was cut by 2 bases and J by 5 bases, with 11 bases left in between. This CDR3 contains 14 residues. Here the CDR3 reads CASSYGREIDTQYF. CDR3 sequence (DNA): TGTGCCAGCAGTTACGGCAGGGAAATAGATACGCAGTATTTT.